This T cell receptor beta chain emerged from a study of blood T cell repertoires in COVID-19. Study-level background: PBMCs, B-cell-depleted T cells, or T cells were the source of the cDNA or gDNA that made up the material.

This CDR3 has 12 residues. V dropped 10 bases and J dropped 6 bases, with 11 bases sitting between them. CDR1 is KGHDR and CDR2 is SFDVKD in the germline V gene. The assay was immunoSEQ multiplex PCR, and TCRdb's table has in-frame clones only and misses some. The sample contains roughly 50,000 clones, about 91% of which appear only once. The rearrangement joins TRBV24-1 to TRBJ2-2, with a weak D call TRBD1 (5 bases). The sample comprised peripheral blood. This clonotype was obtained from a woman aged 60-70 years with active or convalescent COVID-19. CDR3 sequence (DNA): TGTGCCACAGCACAGGAATCCGGGGAGCTGTTTTTT. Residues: CATAQESGELFF.